Listed below are T cell receptor beta chains from one sample, sequenced in a study of blood T cell repertoires in COVID-19. Sequencing used immunoSEQ multiplex PCR; TCRdb keeps in-frame clones, though not all of them. The sample includes under 200,000 clones, about 80% of them seen just once. What was sequenced was peripheral blood. The receptors originated from a man between 65 and 85 years old with active or convalescent COVID-19. Each CDR3 is given with its conserved first and last residue. The D gene is left open where the match is weak. The listing skips clone size in some rows; elsewhere it reads once, few, many or a size class.

TRBV4-2	-	TRBJ2-7	-	CASSQVGGGEQYF	TGTGCCAGCAGCCAAGTCGGTGGAGGCGAGCAGTACTTC
TRBV5-1	TRBD1	TRBJ2-5	-	CASSTGQVQETQYF	TGCGCCAGCAGCACCGGACAGGTCCAAGAGACCCAGTACTTC
TRBV29-1	TRBD1	TRBJ1-2	-	CSVEDTGGGYYGYTF	TGCAGCGTTGAAGATACAGGGGGAGGATACTATGGCTACACCTTC
TRBV19	-	TRBJ1-1	-	CASSLTEMNTEAFF	TGTGCCAGTAGCTTGACAGAAATGAACACTGAAGCTTTCTTT
TRBV10-3	TRBD2	TRBJ2-2	-	CAISDPGLAGSTGELFF	TGTGCCATCAGTGACCCCGGACTAGCGGGGAGCACCGGGGAGCTGTTTTTT
TRBV28	-	TRBJ1-2	-	CASSWAYGYTF	TGTGCCAGCAGTTGGGCCTATGGCTACACCTTC
TRBV28	-	TRBJ1-5	-	CASTTEGEGNQPQHF	TGTGCCAGCACCACCGAGGGCGAGGGCAATCAGCCCCAGCATTTT
TRBV5-4	TRBD2	TRBJ2-3	-	CASSTRAGGLVGTDTQYF	TGTGCCAGCAGCACTAGGGCGGGGGGGCTCGTGGGCACAGATACGCAGTATTTT
TRBV11-2	-	TRBJ1-6	-	CASSLGPSPLHF	TGTGCCAGCAGCTTAGGGCCTTCACCCCTCCACTTT
TRBV5-1	TRBD1	TRBJ1-2	-	CASSLGDRVSGYTF	TGCGCCAGCAGCTTAGGGGACAGGGTTTCCGGCTACACCTTC
TRBV30	TRBD1	TRBJ1-2	once	CAGQGGADYGYTF	TGTGCCGGACAGGGGGGGGCAGACTATGGCTACACCTTC
TRBV4-1	TRBD1	TRBJ2-7	-	CASSHQMGQGSYEQYF	TGCGCCAGCAGCCACCAAATGGGACAGGGATCCTACGAGCAGTACTTC
TRBV5-1	TRBD1	TRBJ1-2	-	CASSLGSGTGVGHGYTF	TGCGCCAGCAGCTTGGGGTCCGGGACAGGGGTGGGCCATGGCTACACCTTC
TRBV6-5	-	TRBJ2-1	-	CASSASEDWYNEQFF	TGTGCCAGCAGCGCATCAGAGGACTGGTACAATGAGCAGTTCTTC
TRBV30	-	TRBJ1-1	-	CAWSVLGRVEAFF	TGTGCCTGGAGTGTACTGGGGAGGGTGGAAGCTTTCTTT
TRBV28	TRBD2	TRBJ2-3	-	CASSFLAGGITTDTQYF	TGTGCCAGCAGTTTCTTGGCGGGAGGTATTACCACAGATACGCAGTATTTT
TRBV27	TRBD2	TRBJ2-1	-	CASSLGSGRSPEQFF	TGTGCCAGCAGTTTGGGTAGCGGGAGGTCCCCCGAGCAGTTCTTC
TRBV6-2/TRBV6-3	-	TRBJ1-2	few	CASSSPYSNLNYGYTF	TGTGCCAGCAGTTCCCCCTACAGTAACCTTAACTATGGCTACACCTTC
TRBV5-1	-	TRBJ1-5	few	CASRGTDNQPQHF	TGCGCCAGCAGGGGTACAGACAATCAGCCCCAGCATTTT
TRBV7-9	-	TRBJ2-1	once	CASSLALRQGTYNEQFF	TGTGCCAGCAGCTTAGCGCTACGGCAGGGCACCTACAATGAGCAGTTCTTC
TRBV7-9	TRBD1	TRBJ2-2	-	CASSLSPGTGTNTGELFF	TGTGCCAGCAGCTTAAGCCCCGGGACAGGGACGAACACCGGGGAGCTGTTTTTT
TRBV18	TRBD1	TRBJ1-2	-	CASSPGTGGDGYTF	TGTGCCAGCTCACCAGGGACAGGAGGGGATGGCTACACCTTC
TRBV6-6	-	TRBJ2-5	-	CASSYVGVVQGGQYF	TGTGCCAGCAGTTACGTCGGGGTGGTCCAAGGTGGCCAGTACTTC
TRBV14	-	TRBJ1-1	once	CASSQGGGLSAEAFF	TGTGCCAGCAGCCAGGGGGGAGGCCTTTCGGCTGAAGCTTTCTTT
TRBV14	TRBD2	TRBJ2-3	-	CASSPRTSGEFIF	TGTGCCAGCAGCCCTAGGACTAGCGGGGAATTTATTTTT
TRBV5-1	-	TRBJ2-3	-	CASSLRTDSDTQYF	TGCGCCAGCAGCCTACGGACTGACTCGGATACGCAGTATTTT
TRBV5-1	-	TRBJ1-4	-	CASSLTGEKLFF	TGCGCCAGCAGCTTGACGGGGGAAAAACTGTTTTTT
TRBV5-1	TRBD1	TRBJ1-4	-	CASSFLPGTGPEKLFF	TGCGCCAGCAGCTTTTTGCCCGGGACAGGCCCCGAAAAACTGTTTTTT
TRBV5-6	-	TRBJ1-2	-	CASSLETEPGYTF	TGTGCCAGCAGCTTGGAGACAGAGCCTGGCTACACCTTC
TRBV11-3	TRBD2	TRBJ2-7	many	CASSPGGVYRYF	TGTGCCAGCAGCCCGGGGGGAGTTTATAGGTACTTC
TRBV2	TRBD1	TRBJ1-6	-	CASIGQADSPLHF	TGTGCCAGCATAGGACAGGCCGATTCACCCCTCCACTTT
TRBV7-6	TRBD1	TRBJ1-2	-	CASSGGYGYTF	TGTGCCAGCTCAGGGGGCTATGGCTACACCTTC
TRBV11-2	-	TRBJ2-5	-	CASSPQETQYF	TGTGCCAGCAGCCCGCAAGAGACCCAGTACTTC
TRBV14	-	TRBJ1-1	-	CASSPRDHTEAFF	TGTGCCAGCAGCCCGCGGGACCACACTGAAGCTTTCTTT
TRBV10-3	-	TRBJ1-5	-	CAISEGTYQPQHF	TGTGCCATCAGTGAGGGGACATATCAGCCCCAGCATTTT
TRBV5-4	TRBD2	TRBJ2-3	-	CASSLRLAGVVTDTQYF	TGTGCCAGCAGCTTGAGGCTAGCGGGAGTTGTAACAGATACGCAGTATTTT
TRBV6-5	TRBD1	TRBJ2-7	many	CASGTQGASYEQYF	TGTGCCAGCGGGACACAGGGGGCCTCCTACGAGCAGTACTTC
TRBV5-1	TRBD2	TRBJ2-5	-	CASSLVLAGTGTQYF	TGCGCCAGCAGCTTGGTACTAGCGGGAACGGGGACCCAGTACTTC
TRBV19	TRBD1	TRBJ1-5	-	CASSIGGQGGIWNQPQHF	TGTGCCAGTAGTATTGGGGGACAGGGGGGTATCTGGAATCAGCCCCAGCATTTT
TRBV6-5	TRBD2	TRBJ2-1	-	CASSSLAGGYYNEQFF	TGTGCCAGCAGTTCCCTAGCGGGGGGTTACTACAATGAGCAGTTCTTC
TRBV5-1	-	TRBJ2-7	-	CASSPIQGSYEQYF	TGCGCCAGCAGCCCCATACAGGGTTCCTACGAGCAGTACTTC
TRBV19	-	TRBJ1-2	few	CASTTRVVSGYTF	TGTGCCAGTACCACCAGGGTAGTAAGTGGCTACACCTTC
TRBV5-4	-	TRBJ2-1	-	CASSEGASGYYNEQFF	TGTGCCAGCTCTGAGGGAGCCAGCGGATACTACAATGAGCAGTTCTTC
TRBV2	-	TRBJ1-4	-	CASSRQPATNEKLFF	TGTGCCAGCAGTCGACAGCCCGCAACTAATGAAAAACTGTTTTTT
TRBV6-1	TRBD2	TRBJ2-2	-	CASRGRASSGELFF	TGTGCCAGCCGAGGGAGGGCCTCGTCCGGGGAGCTGTTTTTT
TRBV7-2	-	TRBJ2-5	-	CASSHPTAPRAQYF	TGTGCCAGCAGCCACCCGACGGCCCCCAGGGCCCAGTACTTC